This T cell receptor beta chain derives from a study of cytomegalovirus exposure and HLA in healthy donors. General study findings and limits: Donors belonging to an Asian-associated ancestry cluster reportedly showed fewer N-insertions in productive TCRs than the 666-donor mean, according to what a later analysis found.

Notes on this clone: Its antigen is as yet unknown.

Per germline, CDR1 MNHEY and CDR2 SMNVEV (reference sequence). There are 13 residues in the CDR3. V lost 6 bases, J lost 4 bases, and 12 bases lay in between. Primers for the PCR totalled 60 Vbeta and 13 Jbeta. TCRdb's table, derived via immunoSEQ multiplex PCR, lists solely in-frame clones and lacks some. The sample has over 150,000 clones, approximately 70% seen once; the top ten hold 4.5% to 5.5%. The origin of this receptor is a woman between 18 and 30 years old in good health and CMV-seropositive. The source material was PBMCs. V usage is TRBV27 and J usage is TRBJ1-2; maybe TRBD1 (6 bases). The DNA of the CDR3 is TGTGCCAGCAGCAGGGGAGTGGGCTATGGCTACACCTTC. Protein product: CASSRGVGYGYTF.